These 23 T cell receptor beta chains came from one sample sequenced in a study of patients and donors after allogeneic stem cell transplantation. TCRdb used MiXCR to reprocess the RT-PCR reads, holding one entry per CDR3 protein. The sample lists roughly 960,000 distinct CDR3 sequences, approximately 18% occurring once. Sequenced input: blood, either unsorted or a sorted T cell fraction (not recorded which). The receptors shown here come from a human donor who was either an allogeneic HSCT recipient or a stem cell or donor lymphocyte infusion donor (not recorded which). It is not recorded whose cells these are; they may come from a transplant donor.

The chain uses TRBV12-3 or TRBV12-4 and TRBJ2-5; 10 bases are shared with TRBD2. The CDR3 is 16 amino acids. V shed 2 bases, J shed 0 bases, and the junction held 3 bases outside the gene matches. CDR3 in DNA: TGTGCCAGCAGTTTACAACTAGCGGGGTACCAAGAGACCCAGTACTTC. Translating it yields CASSLQLAGYQETQYF.

The CDR3 spells CASSDRLGTTETQYF. The CDR3 DNA reads as TGCGCCAGCAGCGATCGCCTCGGGACAACAGAGACCCAGTACTTC. V usage is TRBV5-1 and J usage is TRBJ2-5; TRBD1 is a possible D gene (6 bases). Trimming cost V 4 bases and J 4 bases, with 17 bases left between them. The CDR3 is 15 amino acids. From germline, CDR1 is SGHRS and CDR2 YFSETQ.

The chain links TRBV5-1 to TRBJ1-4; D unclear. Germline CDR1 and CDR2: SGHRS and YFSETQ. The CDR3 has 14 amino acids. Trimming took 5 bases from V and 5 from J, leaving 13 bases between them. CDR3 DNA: TGCGCCAGCAGAAGCGGTAGTGTAAATGAAAAACTGTTTTTT. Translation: CASRSGSVNEKLFF.

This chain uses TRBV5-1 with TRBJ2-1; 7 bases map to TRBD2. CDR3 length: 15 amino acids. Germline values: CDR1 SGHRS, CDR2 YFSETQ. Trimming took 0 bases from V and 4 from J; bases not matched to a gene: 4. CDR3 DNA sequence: TGCGCCAGCAGCTTGGCAGCGGGATATTACAATGAGCAGTTCTTC. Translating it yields CASSLAAGYYNEQFF.

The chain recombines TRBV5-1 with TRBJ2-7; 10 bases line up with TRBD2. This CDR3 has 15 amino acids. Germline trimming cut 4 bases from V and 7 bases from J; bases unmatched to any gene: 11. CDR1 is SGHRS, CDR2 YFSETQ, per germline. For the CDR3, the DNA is TGCGCCAGCAGCCCTAGCGGGAGTATCTTAGAAGAGCAGTACTTC. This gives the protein CASSPSGSILEEQYF.

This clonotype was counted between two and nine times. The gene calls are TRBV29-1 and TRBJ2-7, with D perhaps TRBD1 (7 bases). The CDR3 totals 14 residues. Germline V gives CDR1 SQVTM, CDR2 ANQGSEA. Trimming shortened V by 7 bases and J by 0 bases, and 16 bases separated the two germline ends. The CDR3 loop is CSAAGQRSSYEQYF. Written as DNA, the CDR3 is TGCAGCGCCGCGGGACAGCGGAGCTCCTACGAGCAGTACTTC.

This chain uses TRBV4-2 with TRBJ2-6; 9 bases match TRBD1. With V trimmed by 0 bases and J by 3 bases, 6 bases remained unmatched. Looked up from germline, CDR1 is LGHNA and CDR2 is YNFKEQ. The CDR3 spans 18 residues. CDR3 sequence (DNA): TGTGCCAGCAGCCAAGAGGGAACAGGGGGCGGTGGGGCCAACGTCCTGACTTTC. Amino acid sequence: CASSQEGTGGGGANVLTF.

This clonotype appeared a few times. CDR3 region: CASSEPTGRGQPQHF. The CDR3 nucleotides read TGTGCCAGCAGTGAACCGACAGGGAGAGGGCAGCCCCAGCATTTT. The V and J genes are TRBV25-1 and TRBJ1-5, with 7 positions matching TRBD1. The germline V gene encodes CDR1 MGHDK and CDR2 SYGVNS. The CDR3 sequence is 15 residues long. V dropped 2 bases and J dropped 7; count of bases not matched to a gene: 8.

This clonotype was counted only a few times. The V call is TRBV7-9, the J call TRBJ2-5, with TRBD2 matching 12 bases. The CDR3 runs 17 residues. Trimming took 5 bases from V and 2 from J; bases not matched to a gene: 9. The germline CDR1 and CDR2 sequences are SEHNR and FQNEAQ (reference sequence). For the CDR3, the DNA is TGTGCCAGCAGCCCCCGTCTAGCGGGAGGGCAACAAGAGACCCAGTACTTC. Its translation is CASSPRLAGGQQETQYF.

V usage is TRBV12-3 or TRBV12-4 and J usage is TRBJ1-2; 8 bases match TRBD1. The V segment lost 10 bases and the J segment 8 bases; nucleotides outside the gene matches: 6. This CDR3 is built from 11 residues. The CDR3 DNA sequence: TGTGCCACCCCACAGGGGGAAGGCTACACCTTC. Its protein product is CATPQGEGYTF.

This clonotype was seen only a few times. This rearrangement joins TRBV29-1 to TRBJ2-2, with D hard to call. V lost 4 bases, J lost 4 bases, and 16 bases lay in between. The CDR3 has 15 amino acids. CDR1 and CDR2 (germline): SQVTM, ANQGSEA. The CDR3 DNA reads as TGCAGCGTTGCCCTCCGGGTCAGCAGCACCGGGGAGCTGTTTTTT. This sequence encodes CSVALRVSSTGELFF.

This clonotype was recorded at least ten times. CDR3 residues: CASSRNRKGSGNTIYF. The CDR3 DNA is TGTGCCAGCAGCAGGAACAGGAAGGGGTCTGGAAACACCATATATTTT. The gene calls are TRBV5-8 and TRBJ1-3, with D possibly matching TRBD1 (5 bases). Between the trimmed V and J ends, which lost 4 bases and 1 base, there was a span of 15 bases. Per the germline V gene, CDR1 is SGHTS and CDR2 is YDEGEE. The length of the CDR3 is 16 residues.

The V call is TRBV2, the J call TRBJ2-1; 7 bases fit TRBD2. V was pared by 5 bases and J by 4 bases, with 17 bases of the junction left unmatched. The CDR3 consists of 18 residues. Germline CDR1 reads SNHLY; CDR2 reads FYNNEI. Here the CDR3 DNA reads TGTGCCAGCAGTCCCCGGGGGGACCCTTTTCTGAAATACAATGAGCAGTTCTTC. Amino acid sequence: CASSPRGDPFLKYNEQFF.

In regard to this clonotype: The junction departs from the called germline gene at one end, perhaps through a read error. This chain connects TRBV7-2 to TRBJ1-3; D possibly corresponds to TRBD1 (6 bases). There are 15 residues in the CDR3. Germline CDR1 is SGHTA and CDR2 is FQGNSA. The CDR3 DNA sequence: TGTGCCAGCAGCCAAACAGGGTCCCCTGGAAACACCATATATTTC. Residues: CASSQTGSPGNTIYF.

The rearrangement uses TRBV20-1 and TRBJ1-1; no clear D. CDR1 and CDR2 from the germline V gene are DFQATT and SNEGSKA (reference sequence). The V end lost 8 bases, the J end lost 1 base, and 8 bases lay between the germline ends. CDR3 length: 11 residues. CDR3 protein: CSPPGNTEAFF. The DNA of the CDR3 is TGCAGTCCCCCGGGGAACACTGAAGCTTTCTTT.

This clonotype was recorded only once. CDR3 sequence (DNA): TGTGCCAGCAGTCGTAGGGTGGATGGCTACACCTTC. Translating gives CASSRRVDGYTF. The gene calls are TRBV28 and TRBJ1-2; no reliable D call. Germline CDR1 MDHEN, CDR2 SYDVKM. This CDR3 spans 12 amino acids. With 5 bases removed from V and 6 bases from J, the gap between germline ends came to 10 bases.

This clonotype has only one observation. The CDR3 nucleotides read TGTGCCAGCAGCTCACAGGCATCAGAACCCTATAATTCACCCCTCCACTTT. The encoded protein is CASSSQASEPYNSPLHF. This rearrangement joins TRBV2 to TRBJ1-6; weak D call: TRBD1 (5 bases). The germline gives CDR1 SNHLY, CDR2 FYNNEI. V shed 6 bases and J shed 2 bases, with 17 bases lying between them. The CDR3 extends over 17 amino acids.

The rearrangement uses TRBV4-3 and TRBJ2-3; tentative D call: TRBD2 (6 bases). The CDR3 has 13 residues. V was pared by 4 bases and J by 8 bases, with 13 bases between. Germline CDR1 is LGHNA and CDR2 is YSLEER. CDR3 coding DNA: TGCGCCAGCAGCCCTACTAGCTCTGGTACGCAGTATTTT. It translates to CASSPTSSGTQYF.

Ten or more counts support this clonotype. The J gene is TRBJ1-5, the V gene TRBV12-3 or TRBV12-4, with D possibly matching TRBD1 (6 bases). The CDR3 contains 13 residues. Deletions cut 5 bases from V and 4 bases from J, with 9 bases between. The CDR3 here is CASSNRENQPQHF. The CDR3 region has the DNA TGTGCCAGCAGTAACAGGGAAAATCAGCCCCAGCATTTT.

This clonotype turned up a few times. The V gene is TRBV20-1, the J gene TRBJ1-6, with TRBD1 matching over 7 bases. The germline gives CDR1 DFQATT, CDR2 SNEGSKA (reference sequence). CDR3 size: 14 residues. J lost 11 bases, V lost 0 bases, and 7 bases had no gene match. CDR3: CSAREGTVYPPLHF. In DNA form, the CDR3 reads TGCAGTGCTAGAGAAGGGACAGTGTACCCACCCCTCCACTTT.

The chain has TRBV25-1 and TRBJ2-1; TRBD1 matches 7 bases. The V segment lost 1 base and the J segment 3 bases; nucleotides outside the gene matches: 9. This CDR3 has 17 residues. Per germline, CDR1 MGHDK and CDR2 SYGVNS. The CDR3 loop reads CASSEFVVWDSYNEQFF. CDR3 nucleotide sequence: TGTGCCAGCAGTGAATTCGTAGTGTGGGACAGCTACAATGAGCAGTTCTTC.

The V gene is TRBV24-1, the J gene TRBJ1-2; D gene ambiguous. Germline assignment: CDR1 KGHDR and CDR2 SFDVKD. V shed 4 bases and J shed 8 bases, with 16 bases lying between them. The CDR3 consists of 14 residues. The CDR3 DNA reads TGTGCCACCAGTGACCCGGCCATCGGGGAAGGCTACACCTTC. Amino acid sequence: CATSDPAIGEGYTF.

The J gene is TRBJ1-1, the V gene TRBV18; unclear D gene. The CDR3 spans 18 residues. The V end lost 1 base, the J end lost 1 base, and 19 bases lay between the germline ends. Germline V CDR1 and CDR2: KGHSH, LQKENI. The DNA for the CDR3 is TGTGCCAGCTCACCACGTCGACCTGACGGACTACAGAACACTGAAGCTTTCTTT. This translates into CASSPRRPDGLQNTEAFF.